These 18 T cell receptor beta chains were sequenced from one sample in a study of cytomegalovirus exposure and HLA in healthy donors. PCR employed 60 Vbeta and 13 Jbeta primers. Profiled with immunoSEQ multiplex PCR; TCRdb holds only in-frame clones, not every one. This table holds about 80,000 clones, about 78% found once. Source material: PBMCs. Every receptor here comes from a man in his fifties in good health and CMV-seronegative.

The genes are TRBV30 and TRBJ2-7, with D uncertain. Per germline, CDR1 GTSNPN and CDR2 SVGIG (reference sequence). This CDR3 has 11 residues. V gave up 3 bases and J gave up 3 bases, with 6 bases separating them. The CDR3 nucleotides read TGTGCCTGGAGCTATCTCTACGAGCAGTACTTC. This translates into CAWSYLYEQYF.

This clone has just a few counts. CDR3 bases: TGTGCCATCAGGGACACCTTCAATCAGCCCCAGCATTTT. Protein product: CAIRDTFNQPQHF. V gene TRBV10-3 combines with J gene TRBJ1-5, with a weak D call TRBD1 (5 bases). Looked up from germline, CDR1 is ENHRY and CDR2 is SYGVKD. Trimming shortened V by 6 bases and J by 3 bases, and 9 bases separated the two germline ends. This CDR3 contains 13 residues.

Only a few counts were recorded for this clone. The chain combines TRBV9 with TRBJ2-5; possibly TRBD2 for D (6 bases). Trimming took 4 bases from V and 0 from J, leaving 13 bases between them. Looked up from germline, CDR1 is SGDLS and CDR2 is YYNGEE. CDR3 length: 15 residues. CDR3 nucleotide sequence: TGTGCCAGCAGCCCCGGGGCTAGCGACCAAGAGACCCAGTACTTC. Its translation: CASSPGASDQETQYF.

This chain's CDR3 is CASSEGRLLETQYF. CDR3 sequence (DNA): TGTGCCAGCAGTGAGGGGAGGCTACTAGAGACCCAGTACTTC. The rearrangement links TRBV6-6 to TRBJ2-5; tentatively, D is TRBD2 (6 bases). This CDR3 is 14 amino acids long. The germline gives CDR1 MNHNY, CDR2 SVGAGI (reference sequence). The V end was cut by 5 bases, the J end by 4 bases, with 14 bases between.

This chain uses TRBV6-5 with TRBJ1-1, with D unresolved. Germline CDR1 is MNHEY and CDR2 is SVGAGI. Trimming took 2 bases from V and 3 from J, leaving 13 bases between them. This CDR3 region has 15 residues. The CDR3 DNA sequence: TGTGCCAGCAGTTACGAGACACTCCCGTACACTGAAGCTTTCTTT. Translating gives CASSYETLPYTEAFF.

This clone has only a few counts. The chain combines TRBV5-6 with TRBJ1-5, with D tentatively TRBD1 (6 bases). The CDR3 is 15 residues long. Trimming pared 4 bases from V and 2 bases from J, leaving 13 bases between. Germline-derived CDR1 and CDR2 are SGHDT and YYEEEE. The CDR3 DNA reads TGTGCCAGCAGCACGAGCCGGACAGGCAATCAGCCCCAGCATTTT. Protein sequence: CASSTSRTGNQPQHF.

The CDR3 DNA reads as TGTGCCAATGGGAGGGCAGATACGCAGTATTTT. Amino acid sequence: CANGRADTQYF. V and J are TRBV2 and TRBJ2-3; 7 bases fit TRBD2. CDR1 is SNHLY and CDR2 is FYNNEI in the germline V gene. CDR3 length: 11 amino acids. The V gene end was trimmed by 10 bases and the J gene end by 4 bases; junction bases not matched to a gene: 2.

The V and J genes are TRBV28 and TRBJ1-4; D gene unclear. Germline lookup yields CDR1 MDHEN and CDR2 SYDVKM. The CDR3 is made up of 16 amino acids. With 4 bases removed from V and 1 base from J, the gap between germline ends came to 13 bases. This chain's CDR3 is CASSSDIRRTNEKLFF. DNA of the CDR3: TGTGCCAGCAGTTCTGATATAAGGAGAACTAATGAAAAACTGTTTTTT.

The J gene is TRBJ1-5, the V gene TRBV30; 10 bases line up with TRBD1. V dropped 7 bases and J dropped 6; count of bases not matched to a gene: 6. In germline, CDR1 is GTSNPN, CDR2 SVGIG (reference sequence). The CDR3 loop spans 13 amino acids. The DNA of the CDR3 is TGTGCCTCAGGACAGGGGGGGATTCAGCCCCAGCATTTT. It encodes CASGQGGIQPQHF.

The CDR3 DNA sequence: TGTGCCAGCAGTCAGGGGACCTCTTACGAGCAGTACTTC. Amino acid sequence: CASSQGTSYEQYF. This chain uses TRBV6-5 with TRBJ2-7; D may be TRBD1 (6 bases). CDR1 MNHEY and CDR2 SVGAGI come from the germline V gene. The CDR3 length is 13 residues. V was pared by 5 bases and J by 4 bases, with 12 bases between.

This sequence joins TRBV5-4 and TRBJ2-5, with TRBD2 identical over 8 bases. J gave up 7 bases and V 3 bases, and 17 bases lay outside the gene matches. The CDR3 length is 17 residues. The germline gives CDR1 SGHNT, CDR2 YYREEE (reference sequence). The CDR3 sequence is CASSWLSTSGAPRTQYF. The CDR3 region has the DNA TGTGCCAGCAGCTGGTTGTCCACTAGCGGAGCACCGCGGACCCAGTACTTC.

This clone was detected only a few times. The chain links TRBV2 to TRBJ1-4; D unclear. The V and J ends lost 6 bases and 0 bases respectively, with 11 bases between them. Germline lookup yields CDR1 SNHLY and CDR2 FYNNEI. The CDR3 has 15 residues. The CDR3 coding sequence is TGTGCCAGCAGAGTATCGGCGGCAACTAATGAAAAACTGTTTTTT. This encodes CASRVSAATNEKLFF. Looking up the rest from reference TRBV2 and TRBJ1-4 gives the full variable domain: EPEVTQTPSHQVTQMGQEVILRCVPISNHLYFYWYRQILGQKVEFLVSFYNNEISEKSEIFDDQFSVERPDGSNFTLKIRSTKLEDSAMYFCASRVSAATNEKLFFGSGTQLSVL.

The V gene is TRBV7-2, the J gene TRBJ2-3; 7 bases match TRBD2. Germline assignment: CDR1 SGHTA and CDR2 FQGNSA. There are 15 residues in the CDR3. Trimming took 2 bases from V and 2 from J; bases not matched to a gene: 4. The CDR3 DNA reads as TGTGCCAGCAGCTTACCGGGGGGAGTCACAGATACGCAGTATTTT. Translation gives CASSLPGGVTDTQYF. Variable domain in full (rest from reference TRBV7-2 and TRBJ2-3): GAGVSQSPSNKVTEKGKDVELRCDPISGHTALYWYRQSLGQGLEFLIYFQGNSAPDKSGLPSDRFSAERTGGSVSTLTIQRTQQEDSAVYLCASSLPGGVTDTQYFGPGTRLTVL.

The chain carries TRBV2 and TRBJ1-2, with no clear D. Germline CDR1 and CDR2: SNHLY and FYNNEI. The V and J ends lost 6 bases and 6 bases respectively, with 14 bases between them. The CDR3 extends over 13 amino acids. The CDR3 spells CASSPRVEDGYTF. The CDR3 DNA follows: TGTGCCAGCAGCCCAAGGGTGGAGGATGGCTACACCTTC.

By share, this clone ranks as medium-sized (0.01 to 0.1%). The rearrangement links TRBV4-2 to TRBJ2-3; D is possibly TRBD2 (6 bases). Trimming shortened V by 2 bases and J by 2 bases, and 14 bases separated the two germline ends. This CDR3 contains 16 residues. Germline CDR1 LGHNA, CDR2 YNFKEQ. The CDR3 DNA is TGTGCCAGCAGCCAACTACTAGCTACCCTCACAGATACGCAGTATTTT. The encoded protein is CASSQLLATLTDTQYF.

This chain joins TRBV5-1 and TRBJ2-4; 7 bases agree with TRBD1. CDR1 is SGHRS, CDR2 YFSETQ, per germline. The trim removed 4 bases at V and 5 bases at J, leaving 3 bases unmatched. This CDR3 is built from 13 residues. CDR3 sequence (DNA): TGCGCCAGCAGCGCCGGGACAGAAAACATTCAGTACTTC. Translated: CASSAGTENIQYF.

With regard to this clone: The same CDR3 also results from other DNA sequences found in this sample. Here the CDR3 DNA reads TGTGCCAGCAGCTTAGGTCTCGGGGATGGCTACACCTTC. Its protein product is CASSLGLGDGYTF. V usage is TRBV7-2 and J usage is TRBJ1-2, with D unresolved. CDR1 SGHTA and CDR2 FQGNSA come from the germline V gene. The CDR3 runs to 13 residues. V was pared by 1 base and J by 6 bases, with 9 bases between.

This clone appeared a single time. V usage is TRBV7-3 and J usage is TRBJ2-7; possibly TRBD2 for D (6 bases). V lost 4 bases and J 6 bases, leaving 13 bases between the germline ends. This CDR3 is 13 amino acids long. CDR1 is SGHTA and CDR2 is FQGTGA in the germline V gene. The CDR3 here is CASSWRGNGEQYF. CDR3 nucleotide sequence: TGTGCCAGCAGCTGGAGGGGTAACGGCGAGCAGTACTTC.